These 13 T cell receptor beta chains share one sample of origin, sequenced in a study of cytomegalovirus exposure and HLA in healthy donors. A multiplex PCR was run with 60 Vbeta primers and 13 Jbeta primers. Generated by immunoSEQ multiplex PCR, the TCRdb table keeps only in-frame clones and is missing some. In the table there are some 140,000 clones, around 74% of which are singletons. Input material: PBMCs. The receptors here all came from a man younger than 35 in good health and CMV-seronegative.

The chain carries TRBV6-1 and TRBJ2-6; the D gene is possibly TRBD2 (5 bases). The ends were cut back, 4 bases at V and 0 bases at J, with 10 bases in the middle. The CDR3 runs to 16 residues. Germline V gene lookup returns CDR1 MNHNS and CDR2 SASEGT. The CDR3 coding sequence is TGTGCCAGCAGTGTTGGACTCTCCTCTGGGGCCAACGTCCTGACTTTC. Protein product: CASSVGLSSGANVLTF.

V usage is TRBV2 and J usage is TRBJ1-1; 10 bases agree with TRBD1. Germline V gives CDR1 SNHLY, CDR2 FYNNEI. The V segment lost 9 bases and the J segment 4 bases; nucleotides outside the gene matches: 11. The CDR3 extends over 15 amino acids. The CDR3 reads CASHGDRGRTTEAFF. The DNA for the CDR3 is TGTGCCAGTCATGGGGACAGGGGCCGGACCACTGAAGCTTTCTTT.

The chain links TRBV19 to TRBJ1-6; D is perhaps TRBD1 (5 bases). Germline loops: CDR1 LNHDA, CDR2 SQIVND (reference sequence). There are 16 residues in the CDR3. The germline V and J ends were trimmed by 5 bases and 10 bases, with 21 bases remaining between them. The CDR3 bases are TGTGCCAGTAGTGCATCCAAAACAGGTTTCGGGTCACCCCTCCACTTT. Translated: CASSASKTGFGSPLHF. Drawing the rest from reference TRBV19 and TRBJ1-6, the complete variable domain is DGGITQSPKYLFRKEGQNVTLSCEQNLNHDAMYWYRQDPGQGLRLIYYSQIVNDFQKGDIAEGYSVSREKKESFPLTVTSAQKNPTAFYLCASSASKTGFGSPLHFGNGTRLTVT.

The sample holds one count of this clone. CDR3 sequence (DNA): TGTGCCAGCAGCGCCTACGACAGGAATTCACCCCTCCACTTT. Translation gives CASSAYDRNSPLHF. This chain links TRBV7-2 with TRBJ1-6; TRBD1 is a possible D gene (6 bases). Germline V CDR1 and CDR2: SGHTA, FQGNSA. This CDR3 comprises 14 residues. V lost 5 bases, J lost 7 bases, and 12 bases lay in between. The whole variable domain, remainder taken from reference TRBV7-2 and TRBJ1-6, is GAGVSQSPSNKVTEKGKDVELRCDPISGHTALYWYRQSLGQGLEFLIYFQGNSAPDKSGLPSDRFSAERTGGSVSTLTIQRTQQEDSAVYLCASSAYDRNSPLHFGNGTRLTVT.

The V and J genes are TRBV6-1 and TRBJ2-6; D remains unclear. Trimming left V 4 bases short and J 0 bases short, with 10 bases between. CDR1 is MNHNS, CDR2 SASEGT, per germline. CDR3 length: 16 amino acids. The CDR3 protein is CASSVNINSGANVLTF. The DNA of the CDR3 is TGTGCCAGCAGTGTAAATATAAACTCTGGGGCCAACGTCCTGACTTTC.

The genes are TRBV6-6 and TRBJ1-6, with 7 bases matching TRBD1. The V gene end was trimmed by 6 bases and the J gene end by 3 bases; junction bases not matched to a gene: 8. The length of the CDR3 is 16 residues. The germline gives CDR1 MNHNY, CDR2 SVGAGI (reference sequence). The CDR3 DNA is TGTGCCAGCAGACGACAGGGATCCAACTATAATTCACCCCTCCACTTT. Its protein product is CASRRQGSNYNSPLHF.

This clone appeared a few times. This sequence joins TRBV18 and TRBJ2-2; 9 bases agree with TRBD1. Germline V lookup: CDR1 KGHSH, CDR2 LQKENI. The J segment lost 5 bases and the V segment lost 3 bases, leaving 7 bases of the junction unmatched. The CDR3 has 16 amino acids. Written as DNA, the CDR3 is TGTGCCAGCTCACCCGGACAGGGGAGTAAAACCGGGGAGCTGTTTTTT. Protein sequence: CASSPGQGSKTGELFF.

The chain links TRBV7-8 to TRBJ2-3, with a weak D call TRBD1 (6 bases). V lost 0 bases, J lost 2 bases, and 15 bases lay in between. This CDR3 has 17 amino acids. Germline V gene sequence: CDR1 SGHVS, CDR2 FQNEAQ. CDR3 DNA sequence: TGTGCCAGCAGCTTAGCTCTGGTAGGGGGAATCACAGATACGCAGTATTTT. Translated: CASSLALVGGITDTQYF.

This clone occurred a few times. The chain employs TRBV27 and TRBJ1-5, with 9 bases fitting TRBD1. J was trimmed by 4 bases and V by 6 bases; bases with no gene match: 10. CDR3 length: 16 residues. Germline V gene data show CDR1 as MNHEY and CDR2 as SMNVEV (reference sequence). The CDR3 loop is CASSAAGQGENQPQHF. For the CDR3, the DNA is TGTGCCAGCAGCGCGGCGGGACAGGGAGAGAATCAGCCCCAGCATTTT.

The chain couples TRBV2 to TRBJ2-7; D not resolved. CDR1 is SNHLY and CDR2 is FYNNEI in the germline V gene. V lost 3 bases and J 0 bases, leaving 12 bases between the germline ends. The CDR3 spans 15 residues. CDR3 DNA: TGTGCCAGCAGTGACCTCAGGTCCTCCTCCTACGAGCAGTACTTC. Its translation: CASSDLRSSSYEQYF.

The gene calls are TRBV28 and TRBJ1-1; the D gene is possibly TRBD1 (6 bases). V shed 1 base and J shed 0 bases, with 15 bases lying between them. The CDR3 runs to 17 residues. Per the germline V gene, CDR1 is MDHEN and CDR2 is SYDVKM. CDR3 bases: TGTGCCAGCAGTTTATCCGACAGGATATCCTTGAACACTGAAGCTTTCTTT. Residues: CASSLSDRISLNTEAFF.

V is TRBV7-8 and J is TRBJ1-1; D may be TRBD1 (6 bases). V lost 1 base to trimming and J lost 7 bases, with 10 bases between them. From germline, CDR1 is SGHVS and CDR2 FQNEAQ. CDR3 length: 13 amino acids. The CDR3 coding sequence is TGTGCCAGCAGCTTAGACAGGGAACATGAAGCTTTCTTT. Encoded protein: CASSLDREHEAFF.

The chain employs TRBV7-2 and TRBJ2-7; weak D call: TRBD1 (5 bases). The V end was cut by 5 bases, the J end by 3 bases, with 17 bases between. Germline V gene data show CDR1 as SGHTA and CDR2 as FQGNSA. The CDR3 is 15 residues long. CDR3 sequence reads: CASSPEGDGYYEQYF. The CDR3 DNA follows: TGTGCCAGCAGCCCAGAAGGGGATGGCTACTACGAGCAGTACTTC.